Following are 20 T cell receptor beta chains from one sample sequenced in a study of T cell repertoires and HLA-DP antigens. The method was immunoSEQ multiplex PCR; TCRdb's version includes in-frame clones alone and lacks a portion of them. The data show about 73,000 clones, about four fifths seen once. The antigens for these receptors are not known. Material: CD4+ T cells from PBMCs. These receptors all stem from a man between 60 and 70 years old in good health and CMV-seronegative.

The chain has TRBV10-3 and TRBJ1-1; tentative D call: TRBD1 (5 bases). The CDR3 covers 11 residues. The V end was cut by 9 bases, the J end by 4 bases, with 9 bases between. Germline CDR1 ENHRY, CDR2 SYGVKD. CDR3 sequence reads: CAMGGGTEAFF. In DNA, the CDR3 is TGTGCCATGGGGGGGGGCACTGAAGCTTTCTTT.

The J gene is TRBJ1-2, the V gene TRBV28; no clear D gene. Germline V gene lookup returns CDR1 MDHEN and CDR2 SYDVKM. Trimming took off 5 bases at V and 7 bases at J, with 23 bases between the two ends. This CDR3 is built from 16 residues. The CDR3 protein is CASSQISEGLGRGYTF. The CDR3 coding sequence is TGTGCCAGCAGTCAAATAAGCGAGGGATTAGGTCGTGGCTACACCTTC.

The V and J genes are TRBV7-7 and TRBJ2-2; weak D call: TRBD1 (5 bases). The germline gives CDR1 SSHAT, CDR2 FNYEAQ (reference sequence). The V end lost 5 bases, the J end lost 6 bases, and 10 bases lay between the germline ends. The CDR3 sequence is 13 residues long. The CDR3 loop reads CASSPTGPGELFF. CDR3 coding DNA: TGTGCCAGCAGCCCTACAGGTCCCGGGGAGCTGTTTTTT.

The rearrangement uses TRBV5-1 and TRBJ1-6; D is uncertain. Germline V gives CDR1 SGHRS, CDR2 YFSETQ. Deletions cut 2 bases from V and 7 bases from J, with 10 bases between. The CDR3 is 14 residues long. CDR3 nucleotide sequence: TGCGCCAGCAGCTTCACAGTAGACAATTCACCCCTCCACTTT. Translating it yields CASSFTVDNSPLHF.

The genes are TRBV14 and TRBJ2-7; D ambiguous. V lost 9 bases to trimming and J lost 0 bases, with 6 bases between them. Looked up from germline, CDR1 is SGHDN and CDR2 is FVKESK. The CDR3 extends over 11 amino acids. CDR3 in DNA: TGTGCCAGACTAAGCTCCTACGAGCAGTACGTC. As protein: CARLSSYEQYV.

The CDR3 sequence: CASSVDRVNSPLHF. The DNA for the CDR3 is TGTGCCAGCAGCGTGGACAGGGTCAATTCACCCCTCCACTTT. This chain connects TRBV5-6 to TRBJ1-6, with 8 positions matching TRBD1. The CDR3 loop spans 14 amino acids. V was pared by 4 bases and J by 7 bases, with 4 bases of the junction left unmatched. CDR1 is SGHDT, CDR2 YYEEEE, per germline.

This chain links TRBV29-1 with TRBJ2-5; D remains ambiguous. CDR3 length: 10 residues. Looked up from germline, CDR1 is SQVTM and CDR2 is ANQGSEA. V gave up 4 bases and J gave up 5 bases, with 5 bases separating them. CDR3 sequence: CSVAWETQYF. CDR3 in DNA: TGCAGCGTTGCCTGGGAGACCCAGTACTTC. Drawing the rest from reference TRBV29-1 and TRBJ2-5, the complete variable domain is SAVISQKPSRDICQRGTSLTIQCQVDSQVTMMFWYRQQPGQSLTLIATANQGSEATYESGFVIDKFPISRPNLTFSTLTVSNMSPEDSSIYLCSVAWETQYFGPGTRLLVL.

This clone has only a few counts. The rearrangement uses TRBV4-1 and TRBJ1-5; the match to TRBD1 covers 8 bases. Germline loops: CDR1 MGHRA, CDR2 YSYEKL. This CDR3 is 16 amino acids long. The V segment lost 4 bases and the J segment 7 bases; nucleotides outside the gene matches: 12. CDR3 amino acids: CASSRDSDRAGQPQHF. CDR3 in DNA: TGCGCCAGCAGCCGAGATTCGGACAGGGCCGGGCAGCCCCAGCATTTT.

The chain employs TRBV2 and TRBJ2-1; 8 bases fit TRBD2. The V gene's germline CDR1 is SNHLY and CDR2 FYNNEI. Trimming cost V 6 bases and J 6 bases; bases outside gene matches: 13. The length of the CDR3 is 16 residues. CDR3 sequence reads: CASSPRGAGGPNEQFF. The CDR3 nucleotides read TGTGCCAGCAGCCCCAGAGGCGCGGGGGGTCCCAATGAGCAGTTCTTC.

The CDR3 loop reads CASRRDRGNTEAFF. The CDR3 nucleotides read TGCGCCAGCAGACGGGACAGGGGGAACACTGAAGCTTTCTTT. V usage is TRBV5-1 and J usage is TRBJ1-1, with 10 nucleotides matching TRBD1. Germline CDR1 reads SGHRS; CDR2 reads YFSETQ. CDR3 length: 14 amino acids. Trimming at V came to 5 bases and at J to 1 base, leaving 2 bases not matched to a gene. The full variable domain, in which reference TRBV5-1 and TRBJ1-1 provide the parts outside the CDR3, is KAGVTQTPRYLIKTRGQQVTLSCSPISGHRSVSWYQQTPGQGLQFLFEYFSETQRNKGNFPGRFSGRQFSNSRSEMNVSTLELGDSALYLCASRRDRGNTEAFFGQGTRLTVV.

The V gene is TRBV7-8, the J gene TRBJ1-2; D unresolved. The CDR3 totals 16 residues. The V end lost 5 bases, the J end lost 0 bases, and 16 bases lay between the germline ends. Germline lookup yields CDR1 SGHVS and CDR2 FQNEAQ. The CDR3 loop is CASSPGWAGANYGYTF. CDR3 nucleotides: TGTGCCAGCAGCCCGGGGTGGGCGGGAGCTAACTATGGCTACACCTTC. Variable domain in full (rest from reference TRBV7-8 and TRBJ1-2): GAGVSQSPRYKVAKRGQDVALRCDPISGHVSLFWYQQALGQGPEFLTYFQNEAQLDKSGLPSDRFFAERPEGSVSTLKIQRTQQEDSAVYLCASSPGWAGANYGYTFGSGTRLTVV.

The chain joins TRBV19 to TRBJ1-1; D unclear. Per germline, CDR1 LNHDA and CDR2 SQIVND (reference sequence). This CDR3 contains 14 residues. The V gene lost 1 base and the J gene lost 7 bases, with 13 bases spanning the gap. The DNA for the CDR3 is TGTGCCAGTAGTATAGCAGCGGGCGGGAGTGAAGCTTTCTTT. It encodes CASSIAAGGSEAFF. The variable domain in full, completed from reference TRBV19 and TRBJ1-1, reads DGGITQSPKYLFRKEGQNVTLSCEQNLNHDAMYWYRQDPGQGLRLIYYSQIVNDFQKGDIAEGYSVSREKKESFPLTVTSAQKNPTAFYLCASSIAAGGSEAFFGQGTRLTVV.

This chain uses TRBV13 with TRBJ2-1; possibly TRBD1 for D (5 bases). The CDR3 runs 14 residues. The germline V and J ends were trimmed by 5 bases and 9 bases, with 17 bases remaining between them. Germline V CDR1 and CDR2: PRHDT, FYEKMQ (reference sequence). The CDR3 here is CASSTGRIRGEQFF. The CDR3 bases are TGTGCCAGCAGCACAGGACGGATCCGAGGTGAGCAGTTCTTC. Full variable domain (outside the CDR3, taken from reference TRBV13 and TRBJ2-1): AAGVIQSPRHLIKEKRETATLKCYPIPRHDTVYWYQQGPGQDPQFLISFYEKMQSDKGSIPDRFSAQQFSDYHSELNMSSLELGDSALYFCASSTGRIRGEQFFGPGTRLTVL.

The genes are TRBV7-2 and TRBJ2-7, with a weak D call TRBD2 (6 bases). The CDR3 consists of 13 residues. Trimming left V 5 bases short and J 9 bases short, with 17 bases between. CDR1 and CDR2 from the germline V gene are SGHTA and FQGNSA. The CDR3 is CASSAGGVVLQYF. The DNA for the CDR3 is TGTGCCAGCAGCGCAGGCGGGGTCGTATTGCAGTACTTC.

The table lists this clone with a count of one. The rearrangement uses TRBV7-6 and TRBJ1-4; maybe TRBD1 (5 bases). This CDR3 has 15 amino acids. Deletions cut 3 bases from V and 6 bases from J, with 14 bases between. The germline gives CDR1 SGHVS, CDR2 FNYEAQ. CDR3 loop: CASSLGRRVDEKLFF. CDR3 in DNA: TGTGCCAGCAGCTTGGGGCGCCGGGTAGATGAAAAACTGTTTTTT. Full variable domain (rest looked up from reference TRBV7-6 and TRBJ1-4): GAGVSQSPRYKVTKRGQDVALRCDPISGHVSLYWYRQALGQGPEFLTYFNYEAQQDKSGLPNDRFSAERPEGSISTLTIQRTEQRDSAMYRCASSLGRRVDEKLFFGSGTQLSVL.

This chain uses TRBV6-5 with TRBJ2-1; 7 bases line up with TRBD2. The length of the CDR3 is 15 residues. Germline lookup yields CDR1 MNHEY and CDR2 SVGAGI. V was clipped by 6 bases and J by 10 bases; unmatched bases: 15. CDR3 loop: CASRGAGPGRREQFF. CDR3 nucleotides: TGTGCCAGCAGGGGAGCGGGGCCCGGCCGAAGGGAGCAGTTCTTC.

The rearrangement links TRBV19 to TRBJ2-3; TRBD2 is a possible D gene (6 bases). Trimming cost V 1 base and J 6 bases, with 17 bases left between them. The CDR3 runs 16 residues. The germline CDR1 and CDR2 sequences are LNHDA and SQIVND (reference sequence). In DNA form, the CDR3 reads TGTGCCAGTAGTATAGGGAGCGGGCAGGCTTGGGATACGCAGTATTTT. Its protein product is CASSIGSGQAWDTQYF.

This sequence joins TRBV11-2 and TRBJ2-7, with D perhaps TRBD1 (6 bases). V lost 5 bases, J lost 0 bases, and 14 bases lay in between. Germline assignment: CDR1 SGHAT and CDR2 FQNNGV. The CDR3 is made up of 15 amino acids. The CDR3 DNA sequence: TGTGCCAGCAGCCCCCGACAGGAGACCTCCTACGAGCAGTACTTC. It encodes CASSPRQETSYEQYF.

This clone has only one observation. The chain carries TRBV28 and TRBJ2-7, with TRBD2 matching 11 bases. The germline V gene has CDR1 MDHEN and CDR2 SYDVKM. The length of the CDR3 is 15 residues. The ends lost 4 bases at V and 3 bases at J; junction bases unmatched: 5. The CDR3 region is CASSSFSGGVYEQYF. CDR3 coding DNA: TGTGCCAGCAGTTCGTTTAGCGGGGGGGTCTACGAGCAGTACTTC.

Only a few counts were recorded for this clone. CDR3 amino acids: CASSQALARNTGELFF. CDR3 sequence (DNA): TGCGCCAGCAGCCAAGCCCTAGCGCGTAACACCGGGGAGCTGTTTTTT. J is TRBJ2-2 and V is TRBV4-1; maybe TRBD2 (6 bases). Trimming stripped 1 base from V and 2 bases from J, with 11 bases between. This CDR3 has 16 residues. Germline V gene data show CDR1 as MGHRA and CDR2 as YSYEKL.